A selection of T cell receptor beta chains follows, all from one sample in a study of T-cell memory formation after mild COVID-19. TCRdb re-called the 5' RACE reads with MiXCR, one entry per CDR3 protein. The sample contains approximately 240,000 distinct CDR3 sequences, less than 20% of which appear only once. Sequences were obtained from PBMCs or a T cell subset sorted from them (not recorded which). The receptors originated from a man younger than 35 who had mild COVID-19 (a few samples of this study predate the infection). Cell type and time point are not known. Each CDR3 is given with its conserved first and last residue. A D gene is named only where the DNA matches it firmly. Size is omitted from some rows. Given values are once, few, many or a class for expanded clones.

J gene | clone size | V gene | D gene | CDR3 protein | CDR3 DNA
TRBJ2-1 | few | TRBV4-1 | NA | CASGGLPSNEQFF | TGCGCCAGCGGGGGGCTGCCTTCCAATGAGCAGTTCTTC
TRBJ1-2 | NA | TRBV28 | NA | CASQGTYGYTF | TGTGCCAGTCAGGGTACCTATGGCTACACCTTC
TRBJ2-1 | NA | TRBV7-9 | TRBD1 | CASSFGTGGRYEQFF | TGTGCCAGCAGCTTCGGGACAGGGGGTCGATATGAGCAGTTCTTC
TRBJ1-1 | many | TRBV5-1 | NA | CASSPLPGLDTEAFF | TGCGCCAGCAGCCCATTACCGGGGTTGGACACTGAAGCTTTCTTT
TRBJ1-5 | NA | TRBV10-3 | NA | CAIRSDMYSNQPQHF | TGTGCCATCAGATCAGACATGTATAGCAATCAGCCCCAGCATTTT
TRBJ2-1 | NA | TRBV6-2/TRBV6-3 | TRBD2 | CASSYRASGGNEQFF | TGTGCCAGCAGTTACCGGGCTAGCGGGGGCAATGAGCAGTTCTTC
TRBJ2-4 | NA | TRBV12-3/TRBV12-4 | NA | CASSSANIQYF | TGTGCCAGCAGTAGCGCCAACATTCAGTACTTC
TRBJ1-1 | few | TRBV15 | TRBD1 | CATSVLQGGTTEAFF | TGTGCCACCAGCGTCCTTCAGGGGGGGACGACTGAAGCTTTCTTT
TRBJ1-1 | NA | TRBV12-3/TRBV12-4 | NA | CASSQLHAGTNTEAFF | TGTGCCAGCAGCCAACTCCATGCAGGGACGAACACTGAAGCTTTCTTT
TRBJ2-5 | few | TRBV29-1 | NA | CSVGGGGETQYF | TGCAGCGTGGGGGGAGGGGGAGAGACCCAGTACTTC
TRBJ1-4 | NA | TRBV20-1 | TRBD1 | CSASTGGAPEKLFF | TGCAGTGCTAGCACAGGGGGGGCTCCCGAAAAACTGTTTTTT
TRBJ1-1 | few | TRBV5-1 | NA | CASSILGAEAFF | TGCGCCAGCAGCATCTTGGGGGCTGAAGCTTTCTTT
TRBJ2-1 | NA | TRBV20-1 | TRBD2 | CSAQRGIYNEQFF | TGCAGCGCTCAGCGGGGGATATACAATGAGCAGTTCTTC
TRBJ1-1 | few | TRBV5-1 | NA | CASSLEWPGAESEAFF | TGCGCCAGCAGCTTGGAATGGCCAGGCGCCGAGAGTGAAGCTTTCTTT
TRBJ2-3 | NA | TRBV5-6 | NA | CASRRGEGTQYF | TGTGCCAGCAGGCGGGGAGAGGGGACGCAGTATTTT
TRBJ1-1 | few | TRBV5-1 | NA | CASSVEEQSWAFF | TGCGCCAGCAGCGTCGAGGAACAGTCTTGGGCTTTCTTT
TRBJ1-5 | NA | TRBV7-2 | NA | CASSPRPFGNQPQHF | TGTGCCAGCAGCCCTCGGCCGTTCGGGAATCAGCCCCAGCATTTT
TRBJ1-6 | NA | TRBV2 | NA | CASSEGAGQVHSPLHF | TGTGCCAGCAGTGAAGGTGCCGGGCAAGTCCATTCACCCCTCCACTTT
TRBJ1-2 | many | TRBV4-3 | NA | CASSQDARSNYGYTF | TGCGCCAGCAGCCAAGACGCAAGGTCTAACTATGGCTACACCTTC
TRBJ1-5 | NA | TRBV23-1 | NA | CASSQFNRTLVEQPQHF | TGCGCCAGCAGTCAATTTAACCGGACTCTCGTCGAGCAGCCCCAGCATTTT
TRBJ2-7 | few | TRBV7-2 | TRBD1 | CASSSRPGTAYEQYF | TGTGCCAGCAGCTCTAGGCCGGGGACAGCTTACGAGCAGTACTTC
TRBJ2-5 | few | TRBV7-9 | NA | CASSFGTRQETQYF | TGTGCCAGCAGCTTCGGGACACGACAAGAGACCCAGTACTTC
TRBJ2-5 | NA | TRBV7-9 | NA | CASSAPWGRGTQYF | TGTGCCAGCAGCGCGCCGTGGGGTCGAGGGACCCAGTACTTC
TRBJ2-7 | many | TRBV5-1 | TRBD2 | CASSLETSPYEQYF | TGCGCCAGCAGCTTGGAGACTAGCCCCTACGAGCAGTACTTC
TRBJ2-2 | NA | TRBV4-3 | NA | CASSQRGQGFGELFF | TGCGCCAGCAGCCAGAGGGGCCAGGGATTCGGGGAGCTGTTTTTT
TRBJ2-2 | few | TRBV5-6 | NA | CASSLKHSNTGELFF | TGTGCCAGCAGCCTGAAACACTCGAACACCGGGGAGCTGTTTTTT
TRBJ2-5 | many | TRBV27 | TRBD2 | CASSPGAGGNGETQYF | TGTGCCAGCAGTCCGGGGGCGGGGGGAAACGGAGAGACCCAGTACTTC
TRBJ1-1 | few | TRBV12-3/TRBV12-4 | TRBD1 | CASTPTGQGTEAFF | TGTGCCAGCACCCCGACAGGGCAGGGCACTGAAGCTTTCTTT
TRBJ2-5 | NA | TRBV11-2 | NA | CASSFLPRETQYF | TGTGCCAGCAGCTTTTTACCACGGGAGACCCAGTACTTC
TRBJ2-5 | few | TRBV7-2 | TRBD2 | CASSPGGSIPETQYF | TGTGCCAGCAGCCCGGGAGGATCGATTCCGGAGACCCAGTACTTC
TRBJ1-1 | NA | TRBV7-6 | NA | CASSFSANTEAFF | TGTGCCAGCAGCTTTTCAGCGAACACTGAAGCTTTCTTT
TRBJ1-2 | NA | TRBV5-1 | TRBD1 | CASSFADRGDGYTF | TGCGCCAGCAGCTTTGCTGACAGGGGGGATGGCTACACCTTC
TRBJ2-2 | few | TRBV7-9 | NA | CASRKRGTPGPGELFF | TGTGCCAGCAGAAAACGGGGGACCCCAGGGCCCGGGGAGCTGTTTTTT
TRBJ2-7 | NA | TRBV13 | NA | CASSQALGRKEQYF | TGTGCCAGCAGCCAGGCACTTGGGCGAAAAGAGCAGTACTTC
TRBJ2-2 | many | TRBV7-2 | NA | CASTRDVANTGELFF | TGTGCCAGCACCAGGGACGTCGCGAACACCGGGGAGCTGTTTTTT
TRBJ1-3 | NA | TRBV4-1 | NA | CASSRSNGAGNTIYF | TGCGCCAGCAGCCGATCCAATGGGGCTGGAAACACCATATATTTT
TRBJ2-4 | NA | TRBV4-3 | TRBD1 | CASSQDWGQENIQYF | TGCGCCAGCAGCCAAGATTGGGGACAGGAAAACATTCAGTACTTC
TRBJ2-3 | few | TRBV20-1 | NA | CSALPSGGTQYF | TGCAGTGCTTTACCCTCGGGTGGTACGCAGTATTTT
TRBJ2-4 | NA | TRBV5-1 | NA | CASSFGRAMKNIQYF | TGCGCCAGCAGCTTTGGTAGGGCAATGAAAAACATTCAGTACTTC
TRBJ2-7 | NA | TRBV11-2 | NA | CASSSPRSSYEQYF | TGTGCCAGCAGCTCACCTAGGAGCTCCTACGAGCAGTACTTC
TRBJ1-4 | once | TRBV7-9 | TRBD1 | CASSRQGLNEKLFF | TGTGCCAGCAGCAGACAGGGCCTTAATGAAAAACTGTTTTTT
TRBJ2-2 | few | TRBV20-1 | NA | CSARPDNTGELFF | TGCAGTGCTAGACCCGACAACACCGGGGAGCTGTTTTTT
TRBJ1-2 | NA | TRBV6-5 | TRBD1 | CASRIGQGGGYTF | TGTGCCAGCAGGATCGGACAGGGTGGTGGCTACACCTTC
TRBJ2-1 | NA | TRBV6-5 | NA | CASSYRGEAYNEQFF | TGTGCCAGCAGTTACCGAGGCGAGGCCTACAATGAGCAGTTCTTC
TRBJ1-2 | few | TRBV5-1 | NA | CASSARDASYGYTF | TGCGCCAGCAGCGCGCGGGACGCTAGCTATGGCTACACCTTC
TRBJ2-5 | NA | TRBV9 | NA | CASSVHWGFQETQYF | TGTGCCAGCAGCGTACATTGGGGGTTCCAAGAGACCCAGTACTTC
TRBJ2-5 | NA | TRBV5-1 | NA | CASSSTLLETQYF | TGCGCCAGCAGCTCGACCCTTTTGGAGACCCAGTACTTC
TRBJ1-2 | few | TRBV9 | NA | CASSVTRYGYTF | TGTGCCAGCAGCGTAACGCGGTATGGCTACACCTTC
TRBJ1-1 | NA | TRBV7-2 | NA | CASSQKYSERGTEAFF | TGTGCCAGCAGCCAAAAGTATTCTGAGAGGGGCACTGAAGCTTTCTTT
TRBJ1-3 | many | TRBV18 | NA | CASSPSQGFSGNTIYF | TGTGCCAGCTCACCGTCCCAGGGGTTCTCTGGAAACACCATATATTTT
TRBJ2-5 | NA | TRBV6-5 | TRBD1 | CASSYTWTGGFQETQYF | TGTGCCAGCAGTTACACTTGGACAGGGGGCTTTCAAGAGACCCAGTACTTC
TRBJ2-2 | few | TRBV12-3/TRBV12-4 | NA | CASIILPGAGELFF | TGTGCCAGCATCATTCTCCCAGGGGCCGGGGAGCTGTTTTTT
TRBJ2-2 | NA | TRBV27 | NA | CASSLVKGGELFF | TGTGCCAGCAGTTTAGTCAAGGGCGGGGAGCTGTTTTTT
TRBJ1-3 | NA | TRBV28 | NA | CASSSDGSGNTIYF | TGTGCCAGCAGCTCCGACGGATCTGGAAACACCATATATTTT
TRBJ1-5 | many | TRBV12-3/TRBV12-4 | NA | CASSSGYNQPQHF | TGTGCCAGCAGTTCAGGGTACAATCAGCCCCAGCATTTT
TRBJ2-2 | few | TRBV4-1 | TRBD1 | CASRQGGAGELFF | TGCGCCAGCAGACAGGGGGGCGCCGGGGAGCTGTTTTTT
TRBJ2-5 | few | TRBV5-1 | NA | CASESQETQYF | TGCGCCAGCGAAAGTCAAGAGACCCAGTACTTC
TRBJ1-1 | few | TRBV5-4 | TRBD1 | CASSFATGTVSHTEAFF | TGTGCCAGCAGCTTCGCTACCGGGACAGTGAGCCACACTGAAGCTTTCTTT